Listed below are T cell receptor beta chains from one sample, sequenced in a study of T cells in Graves' hyperthyroidism and ophthalmopathy. MiXCR, applied by TCRdb to the multiplex PCR reads, yields one record per CDR3 protein. The repertoire holds around 610,000 distinct CDR3 sequences, with 14% to 15% as singletons. Sequenced: blood. The receptors shown here come from a woman aged 40 to 55 with Graves' ophthalmopathy. Both conserved end residues are part of each CDR3. Fields, in order: V gene, CDR3 protein.

TRBV2,CASSAGTMGEQYF
TRBV19,CASSGLLNTEAFF
TRBV6-2/TRBV6-3,CASRSGTGFGYGYTF
TRBV30,CAWQERVTEAFF
TRBV27,CASSTGQGHGYTF
TRBV20-1,CSAPGTGETYEQYF
TRBV24-1,CATSDSGTLNTGELFF
TRBV12-3/TRBV12-4,CASSTSGTYEQYF
TRBV30,CAWSVSVGRDEQYF
TRBV6-1,CASSEAGYTSSYEQYF
TRBV6-2/TRBV6-3,CASSHGFPTGAHGYTF
TRBV6-2/TRBV6-3,CASRTRGSVVEQYF
TRBV20-1,CSARQQETQYF
TRBV6-2/TRBV6-3,CASSYSSENQETQYF
TRBV20-1,CSARRGQGGGYTF
TRBV12-3/TRBV12-4,CASSLTTGFGAFF
TRBV12-3/TRBV12-4,CASSADRWTEAFF
TRBV30,CAWASAYEQYF
TRBV5-1,CASSLRVNQRGELFF
TRBV11-2,CASSTRTGVTEQYF
TRBV6-5,CASSYSRREGYEQYF
TRBV15,CATRTQGANTEAFF
TRBV5-4,CASSLYPPGLGTGDNYGYTF
TRBV30,CAWSTTGTEAFF
TRBV6-1,CASSEGRTSGMQETQYF
TRBV19,CASSISGNRYGYTF
TRBV6-2/TRBV6-3,CASSLMTSAIASYEQYF
TRBV7-9,CASRRTDTTEAFF
TRBV20-1,CSATSGSTNTGELFF
TRBV11-2,CASSHRLAGGPKQETQYF
TRBV2,CASSKSEGKNIQYF
TRBV12-3/TRBV12-4,CASRRNRDRDSKTGELFF
TRBV5-1,CASSLAAGRNTGELFF
TRBV28,CASSTWHSSYNEQFF
TRBV28,CASSLWETSGGQETQYF
TRBV28,CASIDFKNIQYF
TRBV28,CASKTGDTEAFF
TRBV20-1,CSASRTIRAFF
TRBV6-5,CASSYSTGLGEQYF
TRBV15,CATSRERLAKDIQYF
TRBV30,CAWSVDQGAYEQYF
TRBV9,CASSVASVGVYEQYF
TRBV20-1,CSASRPTGYYGYTF
TRBV4-2,CASSQGRDRNQQPQHF
TRBV6-5,CASSYVGSPEAFF
TRBV28,CASRSRPSGNYEQYF
TRBV11-1,CASSPPTNKNTGELFF
TRBV11-1,CASSSVTGNTEAFF
TRBV6-1,CASSEEPGQKAFF
TRBV12-3/TRBV12-4,CASSTTGTHQPQHF
TRBV7-2,CASSLAPRYTEAFF
TRBV6-1,CASSSAGPQTQYF
TRBV12-3/TRBV12-4,CASSLKSGGPYGYTF
TRBV7-2,CASSSGTGSQPQHF
TRBV20-1,CSARDPPGLAGGYSYEQYF